This T cell receptor (beta chain) was identified in a study of response to subunit inactivated influenza vaccine. General study results and limits: It was the authors' suggestion that each seasonal influenza vaccination recruits few new T cells.

Worth noting for this clonotype: The antigen remains undetermined.

This CDR3 has 13 residues. V was cut by 5 bases and J by 9 bases, with 11 bases left in between. A single record per CDR3 protein comes from TCRdb applying MiXCR to the RT-PCR reads. The sample has about 310,000 distinct CDR3 sequences, 22% seen once; the top ten hold over 9%. The sample here was PBMCs from blood, taken about 19 months after vaccination. V usage is TRBV12-3 or TRBV12-4 and J usage is TRBJ1-6; D is perhaps TRBD1 (5 bases). The clonotype comes from a man between 50 and 70 years old who received an inactivated influenza vaccine. The CDR3 nucleotides read TGTGCCAGCAGTCCTCGGGGCCGTTCACCCCTCCACTTT. It codes for CASSPRGRSPLHF.